These 28 T cell receptor beta chains share one sample of origin, sequenced in a study of blood T cell repertoires in COVID-19 (dated by TCRdb to the early 2020s). The library was produced with the immunoSEQ multiplex PCR assay. TCRdb holds this immuneACCESS table with in-frame rearrangements only. Some clones are missing; in checked studies, unresolved V genes explain under half, and the rest has no known cause. Within this sample are 100,000 to 150,000 clones, with around 83% of them counted one time only. About a sixth of the sample belongs to the ten largest clones. Sequencing used peripheral blood. These receptors originate from a woman aged 50 to 60 with acute or convalescent COVID-19.

The rearrangement links TRBV19 to TRBJ1-4; 8 nucleotides line up with TRBD1. J gave up 8 bases and V 7 bases, and 6 bases lay outside the gene matches. From germline, CDR1 is LNHDA and CDR2 SQIVND (reference sequence). The CDR3 length is 13 residues. DNA of the CDR3: TGTGCCAGTACCTATAACAGGGGGGAAAAACTGTTTTTT. Translated: CASTYNRGEKLFF.

The chain couples TRBV5-1 to TRBJ1-4; tentative D call: TRBD1 (5 bases). The germline V gene encodes CDR1 SGHRS and CDR2 YFSETQ. CDR3 length: 15 amino acids. With 6 bases removed from V and 1 base from J, the gap between germline ends came to 13 bases. In DNA form, the CDR3 reads TGCGCCAGCACCCCCGGAGGGGAAACTAATGAAAAACTGTTTTTT. It yields the protein CASTPGGETNEKLFF.

This chain uses TRBV5-1 with TRBJ2-3, with 9 bases matching TRBD2. V shed 4 bases, J shed 3 bases, and the junction held 9 bases outside the gene matches. Germline lookup yields CDR1 SGHRS and CDR2 YFSETQ. The CDR3 totals 16 residues. CDR3 bases: TGCGCCAGCAGCCCCCGGTATAGCGGGAGTACAGATACGCAGTATTTT. Amino acids: CASSPRYSGSTDTQYF.

CDR3 coding DNA: TGTGCCACCAGCAGAGATTTTGGGGGGGACCAGCCCCAGCATTTT. It is translated as CATSRDFGGDQPQHF. This rearrangement joins TRBV15 to TRBJ1-5; tentative D call: TRBD1 (5 bases). Germline lookup yields CDR1 LNHNV and CDR2 YYDKDF (reference sequence). This CDR3 has 15 amino acids. With 0 bases removed from V and 7 bases from J, the gap between germline ends came to 13 bases.

This sequence joins TRBV5-4 and TRBJ1-3, with TRBD1 matching over 9 bases. Trimming took 0 bases from V and 2 from J; bases not matched to a gene: 0. Germline loops: CDR1 SGHNT, CDR2 YYREEE (reference sequence). This CDR3 has 15 residues. CDR3 nucleotide sequence: TGTGCCAGCAGCTTGGGGGACAGGGCTGGAAACACCATATATTTT. Translated: CASSLGDRAGNTIYF.

The V gene is TRBV11-2, the J gene TRBJ1-1, with 8 bases aligning to TRBD1. The CDR3 is 16 residues long. Germline loops: CDR1 SGHAT, CDR2 FQNNGV. The ends lost 1 base at V and 4 bases at J; junction bases unmatched: 8. CDR3 sequence reads: CASSLAPYRGTTEAFF. CDR3 DNA sequence: TGTGCCAGCAGCTTAGCCCCCTACAGGGGGACCACTGAAGCTTTCTTT.

Concerning this clone itself: The same CDR3 is also encoded by other DNA sequences in this sample. The J gene is TRBJ1-2, the V gene TRBV6-5; D may be TRBD1 (6 bases). This CDR3 is built from 14 residues. Germline CDR1 is MNHEY and CDR2 is SVGAGI. Trimming shortened V by 6 bases and J by 5 bases, and 16 bases separated the two germline ends. CDR3 DNA: TGTGCCAGCAGCCCCGGAACAGGGTTGTATGGCTACACCTTC. Its translation is CASSPGTGLYGYTF.

This sequence joins TRBV15 and TRBJ2-4, with D perhaps matching TRBD1 (7 bases). Germline V gene data show CDR1 as LNHNV and CDR2 as YYDKDF (reference sequence). The ends were cut back, 5 bases at V and 7 bases at J, with 15 bases in the middle. The length of the CDR3 is 14 residues. The CDR3, as DNA: TGTGCCACCAGCGGGAGACAGGGACTGAACATTCAGTACTTC. Its translation: CATSGRQGLNIQYF. The variable domain in full, completed from reference TRBV15 and TRBJ2-4, reads DAMVIQNPRYQVTQFGKPVTLSCSQTLNHNVMYWYQQKSSQAPKLLFHYYDKDFNNEADTPDNFQSRRPNTSFCFLDIRSPGLGDTAMYLCATSGRQGLNIQYFGAGTRLSVL.

The table lists this clone with a few counts. V is TRBV15 and J is TRBJ1-6; 7 bases line up with TRBD1. The germline V gene encodes CDR1 LNHNV and CDR2 YYDKDF (reference sequence). Trimming removed 4 bases from V and 3 bases from J; junction bases left unmatched: 9. The CDR3 totals 17 residues. This CDR3 is CATSTEGRGHYNSPLHF. CDR3 DNA sequence: TGTGCCACCAGCACCGAGGGAAGGGGGCACTATAATTCACCCCTCCACTTT.

The chain combines TRBV6-2 or TRBV6-3 with TRBJ1-5; D gene ambiguous. Trimming removed 0 bases from V and 6 bases from J, with 15 bases in between. The CDR3 spans 16 residues. Looked up from germline, CDR1 is MNHEY and CDR2 is SVGEGT. CDR3 in amino acids: CASSYSRAFRGQPQHF. The DNA of the CDR3 is TGTGCCAGCAGTTACTCGAGGGCATTCCGAGGTCAGCCCCAGCATTTT.

The V gene is TRBV5-1, the J gene TRBJ1-1; no definite D call. The ends were cut back, 0 bases at V and 8 bases at J, with 14 bases in the middle. Germline V gene lookup returns CDR1 SGHRS and CDR2 YFSETQ. There are 14 residues in the CDR3. CDR3 sequence (DNA): TGCGCCAGCAGCTTGGTTGGAGAGACCCCCGAAGCTTTCTTT. Translating gives CASSLVGETPEAFF.

This clone appeared once. This chain's CDR3 is CASSAASGGTDTQYF. The CDR3 DNA follows: TGTGCCAGCAGTGCGGCTAGCGGGGGGACAGATACGCAGTATTTT. The chain recombines TRBV6-4 with TRBJ2-3, with 11 bases identical to TRBD2. There are 15 residues in the CDR3. The V and J ends lost 4 bases and 3 bases, in that order; junction bases with no gene match: 3. CDR1 MRHNA and CDR2 SNTAGT come from the germline V gene.

The chain joins TRBV21-1 to TRBJ1-1; TRBD1, as called in the table, went unchecked against the DNA. TRBV21-1 is deemed a pseudogene. The CDR3 contains 10 residues. In DNA, the CDR3 is TGTGGACAGGGAGACACTGAAGCTTTCTTT. Its translation is CGQGDTEAFF.

The V gene is TRBV6-5, the J gene TRBJ1-3; 7 bases fit TRBD1. The CDR3 extends over 15 amino acids. The germline gives CDR1 MNHEY, CDR2 SVGAGI. Trimming cost V 2 bases and J 8 bases; bases outside gene matches: 9. As DNA, the CDR3 is TGTGCCAGCAGTTACCAGACAGGGTCCTCGTACACCATATATTTT. It encodes CASSYQTGSSYTIYF.

The chain recombines TRBV9 with TRBJ1-2; D might be TRBD1 (5 bases). The CDR3 has 13 amino acids. V was trimmed by 0 bases and J by 11 bases, leaving 14 bases between them. From germline, CDR1 is SGDLS and CDR2 YYNGEE. As DNA, the CDR3 is TGTGCCAGCAGCGTAGAGCCCAGGGCGGGGTACACCTTC. Amino acid sequence: CASSVEPRAGYTF.

The V and J genes are TRBV28 and TRBJ1-2; no reliable D call. The CDR3 sequence is 12 residues long. V was cut by 6 bases and J by 5 bases, with 10 bases left in between. In germline, CDR1 is MDHEN, CDR2 SYDVKM. This CDR3 reads CASRRSGYGYTF. CDR3 coding DNA: TGTGCCAGCAGGCGCTCCGGTTATGGCTACACCTTC.

The chain employs TRBV6-6 and TRBJ1-2; D ambiguous. V was shortened by 5 bases and J by 3 bases, with 16 bases between the two germline ends. Germline V gene lookup returns CDR1 MNHNY and CDR2 SVGAGI (reference sequence). The CDR3 totals 15 residues. This chain's CDR3 is CASSQTAPADYGYTF. Here the CDR3 DNA reads TGTGCCAGCAGTCAAACCGCCCCGGCGGACTATGGCTACACCTTC.

This CDR3 is CASRISRGMNTEAFF. Here the CDR3 DNA reads TGTGCCAGCAGAATCTCTAGGGGCATGAACACTGAAGCTTTCTTT. The gene calls are TRBV28 and TRBJ1-1; possibly TRBD1 for D (5 bases). V dropped 6 bases and J dropped 0 bases, with 14 bases sitting between them. In germline, CDR1 is MDHEN, CDR2 SYDVKM. The CDR3 is 15 amino acids.

This clone appeared a few times. The chain employs TRBV9 and TRBJ1-1; 7 bases map to TRBD1. Germline V gene lookup returns CDR1 SGDLS and CDR2 YYNGEE. J was trimmed by 0 bases and V by 6 bases; bases with no gene match: 14. CDR3 length: 17 amino acids. The CDR3 spells CASIKTRDSVMNTEAFF. The CDR3 DNA is TGTGCCAGCATCAAGACCCGGGACAGCGTCATGAACACTGAAGCTTTCTTT.

The rearrangement uses TRBV5-5 and TRBJ1-5; D might be TRBD1 (5 bases). V was cut by 0 bases and J by 6 bases, with 16 bases left in between. Germline V gene data show CDR1 as SGHKS and CDR2 as YYEKEE (reference sequence). The CDR3 contains 16 residues. Here the CDR3 DNA reads TGTGCCAGCAGCTTGGGCAGGGAGGTGGGTGGTCAGCCCCAGCATTTT. This translates into CASSLGREVGGQPQHF.

DNA for the CDR3: TGTGCCAGCAGTGGGGGGGGCACTGAAGCTTTCTTT. This codes for CASSGGGTEAFF. The chain is built from TRBV12-3 or TRBV12-4 and TRBJ1-1; D might be TRBD1 (5 bases). This CDR3 comprises 12 residues. The V end lost 5 bases, the J end lost 4 bases, and 8 bases lay between the germline ends.

CDR3 DNA sequence: TGTGCCAGCAGCTTAAAGGGACAGGGGGCCCATATCACTGAAGCTTTCTTT. Translating gives CASSLKGQGAHITEAFF. The chain employs TRBV7-9 and TRBJ1-1, with 12 nucleotides matching TRBD1. V lost 2 bases and J lost 4; bases outside the gene matches: 8. Germline loops: CDR1 SEHNR, CDR2 FQNEAQ (reference sequence). The CDR3 extends over 17 amino acids.

The V gene is TRBV5-1, the J gene TRBJ2-7, with D perhaps TRBD1 (6 bases). The CDR3 has 12 amino acids. V lost 4 bases to trimming and J lost 7 bases, with 12 bases between them. Germline V CDR1 and CDR2: SGHRS, YFSETQ. CDR3 in DNA: TGCGCCAGCAGCCTACAGGGAAAAGAGCAGTACTTC. Protein: CASSLQGKEQYF.

CDR3: CAWRLGQGNSPLHF. The CDR3 nucleotides read TGTGCCTGGAGGCTTGGACAGGGGAATTCACCCCTCCACTTT. The V gene is TRBV30, the J gene TRBJ1-6; 9 bases fit TRBD1. The CDR3 sequence is 14 residues long. The junction had 4 bases not matched to a gene; V was cut back by 3 bases and J by 7 bases. CDR1 and CDR2 (germline): GTSNPN, SVGIG (reference sequence).

J is TRBJ1-2 and V is TRBV20-1; D call uncertain. V was cut by 3 bases and J by 4 bases, with 9 bases left in between. The CDR3 has 12 amino acids. Germline V lookup: CDR1 DFQATT, CDR2 SNEGSKA (reference sequence). The CDR3 loop is CSASHSGYGYTF. CDR3 DNA sequence: TGCAGTGCTAGTCACTCCGGCTATGGCTACACCTTC.

This clone was detected a few times. The V and J genes are TRBV27 and TRBJ2-1; 10 bases fit TRBD2. CDR3 size: 15 residues. With V trimmed by 2 bases and J by 12 bases, 10 bases remained unmatched. From germline, CDR1 is MNHEY and CDR2 SMNVEV (reference sequence). CDR3 region: CASSLTSGAIEWQFF. As DNA, the CDR3 is TGTGCCAGCAGTTTAACTAGCGGGGCGATCGAGTGGCAGTTCTTC.

The J gene is TRBJ1-5, the V gene TRBV10-3; TRBD1 matches 10 bases. The CDR3 is 15 amino acids. Germline values: CDR1 ENHRY, CDR2 SYGVKD. Trimming cost V 5 bases and J 7 bases; bases outside gene matches: 8. CDR3 loop: CAISPSGTGVQPQHF. DNA for the CDR3: TGTGCCATCAGTCCATCCGGGACAGGGGTGCAGCCCCAGCATTTT.

This chain uses TRBV5-1 with TRBJ1-1; the D gene is possibly TRBD1 (5 bases). The CDR3 is 12 amino acids. In germline, CDR1 is SGHRS, CDR2 YFSETQ. Between the trimmed V and J ends, which lost 0 bases and 7 bases, there was a span of 7 bases. The CDR3 region has the DNA TGCGCCAGCAGCTTGGGAGACAGTGAAGCTTTCTTT. Its protein is CASSLGDSEAFF.